Shown below are 13 T cell receptor beta chains from a single sample sequenced in a study of blood T cells in healthy people across ages. Using a J-beta primer mix together with a sample-barcoded 5' primer, a second PCR was run for roughly 6 to 12 cycles. TCRdb processed the 5' RACE reads anew with MiXCR; each CDR3 protein has one entry. The table lists hundreds of thousands of distinct CDR3 sequences, approximately 59% of them singletons. The sample taken for sequencing was blood. The receptor set was obtained from a man aged 60 to 69 in good health.

This clonotype was observed once. The V call is TRBV10-3, the J call TRBJ1-2; no clear D. V was trimmed by 2 bases and J by 8 bases, leaving 9 bases between them. Germline lookup yields CDR1 ENHRY and CDR2 SYGVKD. This CDR3 contains 12 residues. The DNA for the CDR3 is TGTGCCATCAGTGAGGAGGTCGTGGGCTACACCTTC. The encoded protein is CAISEEVVGYTF.

This clonotype was seen a few times. The J gene is TRBJ2-6, the V gene TRBV4-1; 7 nucleotides line up with TRBD1. This CDR3 is 19 amino acids long. The V gene end was trimmed by 4 bases and the J gene end by 0 bases; junction bases not matched to a gene: 12. The germline gives CDR1 MGHRA, CDR2 YSYEKL. CDR3 sequence reads: CASSRAPRDRLSGANVLTF. CDR3 sequence (DNA): TGCGCCAGCAGCCGAGCACCCCGGGACAGACTCTCTGGGGCCAACGTCCTGACTTTC.

The rearrangement links TRBV29-1 to TRBJ1-5; possible D gene TRBD1, 6 bases. The germline gives CDR1 SQVTM, CDR2 ANQGSEA. The CDR3 is made up of 13 amino acids. The germline V and J ends were trimmed by 4 bases and 6 bases, with 13 bases remaining between them. The CDR3 reads CSVVTGWAQPQHF. The CDR3 coding sequence is TGCAGCGTTGTAACAGGGTGGGCTCAGCCCCAGCATTTT. The variable domain in full, completed from reference TRBV29-1 and TRBJ1-5, reads SAVISQKPSRDICQRGTSLTIQCQVDSQVTMMFWYRQQPGQSLTLIATANQGSEATYESGFVIDKFPISRPNLTFSTLTVSNMSPEDSSIYLCSVVTGWAQPQHFGDGTRLSIL.

This chain joins TRBV2 and TRBJ1-2; TRBD1 aligns across 8 bases. Germline values: CDR1 SNHLY, CDR2 FYNNEI. The CDR3 is 14 residues long. Trimming at V came to 2 bases and at J to 4 bases, leaving 3 bases not matched to a gene. CDR3 coding DNA: TGTGCCAGCAGTGAACGGACAGGGAGCTATGGCTACACCTTC. Encoded protein: CASSERTGSYGYTF.

The chain employs TRBV11-2 and TRBJ2-5; D possibly uses TRBD1 or TRBD2 (5 bases each). V lost 5 bases to trimming and J lost 2 bases, with 12 bases between them. The CDR3 contains 14 residues. From germline, CDR1 is SGHAT and CDR2 FQNNGV. The CDR3 protein is CASSRDGLQETQYF. CDR3 nucleotides: TGTGCCAGCAGCCGGGACGGCCTGCAAGAGACCCAGTACTTC.

This chain uses TRBV28 with TRBJ2-7, with TRBD2 as a possible D gene (5 bases). The CDR3 has 15 residues. The germline V gene has CDR1 MDHEN and CDR2 SYDVKM. Between the trimmed V and J ends, which lost 4 bases and 4 bases, there was a span of 17 bases. CDR3 protein: CASSSPKRSSYEQYF. In DNA, the CDR3 is TGTGCCAGCAGTTCCCCAAAGCGGTCCTCTTACGAGCAGTACTTC.

This clonotype was picked up one time. The gene calls are TRBV5-1 and TRBJ2-1; a weak D match, TRBD1 (6 bases). This CDR3 is 14 amino acids long. The V gene lost 3 bases and the J gene lost 7 bases, with 14 bases spanning the gap. Germline CDR1 SGHRS, CDR2 YFSETQ. The CDR3 loop reads CASSYVTGSNEQFF. The CDR3 DNA sequence: TGCGCCAGCAGCTACGTGACAGGCAGTAATGAGCAGTTCTTC.

This clonotype has just a few counts. The J gene is TRBJ2-5, the V gene TRBV2; 7 bases match TRBD2. V lost 5 bases to trimming and J lost 5 bases; unmatched junction nucleotides: 11. This CDR3 has 15 amino acids. Germline lookup yields CDR1 SNHLY and CDR2 FYNNEI. CDR3 nucleotide sequence: TGTGCCAGCAGTTTCCGTACCAGGGAGGGCGAGACCCAGTACTTC. Translated: CASSFRTREGETQYF.

This clonotype was observed a handful of times. The chain carries TRBV4-2 and TRBJ2-3, with 9 positions matching TRBD1. The J segment lost 5 bases and the V segment lost 5 bases, leaving 11 bases of the junction unmatched. Per germline, CDR1 LGHNA and CDR2 YNFKEQ. The CDR3 runs to 16 residues. CDR3 in amino acids: CASSERTGALGDTQYF. The CDR3 bases are TGTGCCAGCAGCGAACGGACAGGGGCACTCGGAGATACGCAGTATTTT.

This clonotype was observed a few times. The rearrangement uses TRBV20-1 and TRBJ2-7, with no clear D. The CDR3 sequence is 13 residues long. Germline CDR1 reads DFQATT; CDR2 reads SNEGSKA (reference sequence). The germline V and J ends were trimmed by 6 bases and 5 bases, with 17 bases remaining between them. In DNA form, the CDR3 reads TGCAGTGCCTGGGAATGGGGTGGCAACGAGCAGTACTTC. Its protein product is CSAWEWGGNEQYF.

This clonotype has only a few counts. V and J are TRBV5-5 and TRBJ1-2; the match to TRBD1 covers 7 bases. Germline trimming cut 2 bases from V and 6 bases from J; bases unmatched to any gene: 16. Germline CDR1 reads SGHKS; CDR2 reads YYEKEE (reference sequence). This CDR3 region has 17 residues. The chain's CDR3 is CASSLSKPQGTQDGYTF. The CDR3 DNA sequence: TGTGCCAGCAGCTTATCCAAACCACAGGGGACCCAGGATGGCTACACCTTC.

This clonotype was found many times. The genes are TRBV20-1 and TRBJ2-1, with 9 positions matching TRBD1. Germline V lookup: CDR1 DFQATT, CDR2 SNEGSKA (reference sequence). With 3 bases clipped from V and 7 bases from J, the junction kept 13 bases outside the gene matches. The CDR3 runs 16 residues. CDR3 nucleotide sequence: TGCAGTGCTAGGAAACAGGGGGCGCCTAGTTTTAATGAGCAGTTCTTC. The encoded protein is CSARKQGAPSFNEQFF.

The rearrangement uses TRBV6-2 or TRBV6-3 and TRBJ1-2; 7 nucleotides line up with TRBD1. The length of the CDR3 is 13 residues. Germline CDR1 reads MNHEY; CDR2 reads SVGEGT. The V and J ends lost 7 bases and 8 bases, in that order; junction bases with no gene match: 10. The DNA for the CDR3 is TGTGCCAGCATCGAAACAGGGGCGCGGGGCTACACCTTC. It specifies CASIETGARGYTF.